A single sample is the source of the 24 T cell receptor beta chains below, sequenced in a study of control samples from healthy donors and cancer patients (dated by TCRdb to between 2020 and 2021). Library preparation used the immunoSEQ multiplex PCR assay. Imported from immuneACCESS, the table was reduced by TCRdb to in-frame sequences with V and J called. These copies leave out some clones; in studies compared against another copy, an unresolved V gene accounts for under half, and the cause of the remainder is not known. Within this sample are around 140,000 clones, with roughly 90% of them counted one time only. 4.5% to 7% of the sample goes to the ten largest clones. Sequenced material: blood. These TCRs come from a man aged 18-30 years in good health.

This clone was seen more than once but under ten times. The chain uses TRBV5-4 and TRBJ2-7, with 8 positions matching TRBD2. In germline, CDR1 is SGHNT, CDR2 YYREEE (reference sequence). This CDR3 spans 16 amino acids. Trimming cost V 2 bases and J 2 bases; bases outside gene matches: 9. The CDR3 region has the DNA TGTGCCAGCAGCTTCTCTCGGGGGGGCTTGCCCTACGAGCAGTACTTC. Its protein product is CASSFSRGGLPYEQYF.

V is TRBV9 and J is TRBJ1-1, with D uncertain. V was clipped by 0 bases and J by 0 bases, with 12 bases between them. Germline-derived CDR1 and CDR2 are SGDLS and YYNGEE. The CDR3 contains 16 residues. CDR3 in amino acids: CASSVASSPMNTEAFF. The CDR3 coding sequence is TGTGCCAGCAGCGTAGCCAGCAGCCCAATGAACACTGAAGCTTTCTTT. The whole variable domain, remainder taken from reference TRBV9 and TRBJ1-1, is DSGVTQTPKHLITATGQRVTLRCSPRSGDLSVYWYQQSLDQGLQFLIQYYNGEERAKGNILERFSAQQFPDLHSELNLSSLELGDSALYFCASSVASSPMNTEAFFGQGTRLTVV.

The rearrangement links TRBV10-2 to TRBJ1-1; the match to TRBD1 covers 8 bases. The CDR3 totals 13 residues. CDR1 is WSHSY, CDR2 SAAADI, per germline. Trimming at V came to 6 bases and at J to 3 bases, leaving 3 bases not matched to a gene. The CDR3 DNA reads TGCGCCAGCAGGGGACAGGCAGACACTGAAGCTTTCTTT. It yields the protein CASRGQADTEAFF.

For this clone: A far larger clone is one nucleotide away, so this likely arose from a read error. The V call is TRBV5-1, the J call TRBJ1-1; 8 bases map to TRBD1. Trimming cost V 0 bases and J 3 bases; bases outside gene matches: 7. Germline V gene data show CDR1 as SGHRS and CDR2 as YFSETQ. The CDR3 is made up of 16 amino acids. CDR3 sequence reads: CASSLGTGRLYTEAFF. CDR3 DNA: TGCGCCAGCAGCTTGGGGACAGGGCGGTTGTACACTGAAGCTTTCTTT.

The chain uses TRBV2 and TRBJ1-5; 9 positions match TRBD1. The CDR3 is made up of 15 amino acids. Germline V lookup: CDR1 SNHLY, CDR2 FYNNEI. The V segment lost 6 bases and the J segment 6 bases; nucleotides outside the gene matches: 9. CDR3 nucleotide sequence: TGTGCCAGCAGCCGACAGGGGGTCTTTGGTCAGCCCCAGCATTTT. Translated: CASSRQGVFGQPQHF.

This CDR3 reads CATSRAHEQYF. Here the CDR3 DNA reads TGTGCCACCAGCAGAGCGCACGAGCAGTACTTC. This chain joins TRBV15 and TRBJ2-7; D unclear. V was clipped by 1 base and J by 5 bases, with 3 bases between them. The CDR3 extends over 11 amino acids. From germline, CDR1 is LNHNV and CDR2 YYDKDF (reference sequence). The full variable domain, in which reference TRBV15 and TRBJ2-7 provide the parts outside the CDR3, is DAMVIQNPRYQVTQFGKPVTLSCSQTLNHNVMYWYQQKSSQAPKLLFHYYDKDFNNEADTPDNFQSRRPNTSFCFLDIRSPGLGDTAMYLCATSRAHEQYFGPGTRLTVT.

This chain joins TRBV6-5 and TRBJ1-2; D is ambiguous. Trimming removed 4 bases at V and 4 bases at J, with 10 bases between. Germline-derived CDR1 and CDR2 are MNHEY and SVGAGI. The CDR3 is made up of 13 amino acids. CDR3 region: CASSSQYLYGYTF. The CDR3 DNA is TGTGCCAGCAGTTCGCAGTATCTCTATGGCTACACCTTC.

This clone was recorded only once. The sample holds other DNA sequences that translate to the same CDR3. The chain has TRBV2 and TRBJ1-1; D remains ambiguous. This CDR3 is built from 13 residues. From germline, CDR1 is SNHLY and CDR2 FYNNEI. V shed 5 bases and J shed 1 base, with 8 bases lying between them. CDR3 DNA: TGTGCCAGCAGTAGAGACCCGAACACTGAAGCTTTCTTT. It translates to CASSRDPNTEAFF.

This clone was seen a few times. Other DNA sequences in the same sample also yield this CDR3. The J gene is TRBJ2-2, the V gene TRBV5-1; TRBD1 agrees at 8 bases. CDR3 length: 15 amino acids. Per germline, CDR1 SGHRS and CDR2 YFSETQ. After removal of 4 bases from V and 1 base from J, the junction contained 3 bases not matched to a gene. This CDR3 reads CASSLGTGNTGELFF. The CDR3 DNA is TGCGCCAGCAGCCTCGGGACAGGGAACACCGGGGAGCTGTTTTTT. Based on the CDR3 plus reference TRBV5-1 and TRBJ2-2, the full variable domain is KAGVTQTPRYLIKTRGQQVTLSCSPISGHRSVSWYQQTPGQGLQFLFEYFSETQRNKGNFPGRFSGRQFSNSRSEMNVSTLELGDSALYLCASSLGTGNTGELFFGEGSRLTVL.

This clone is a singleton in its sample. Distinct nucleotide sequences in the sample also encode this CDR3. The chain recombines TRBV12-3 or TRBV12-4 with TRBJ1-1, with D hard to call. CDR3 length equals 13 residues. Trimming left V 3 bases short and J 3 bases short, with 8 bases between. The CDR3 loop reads CASSLVEDTEAFF. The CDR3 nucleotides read TGTGCCAGCAGTTTGGTGGAGGACACTGAAGCTTTCTTT.

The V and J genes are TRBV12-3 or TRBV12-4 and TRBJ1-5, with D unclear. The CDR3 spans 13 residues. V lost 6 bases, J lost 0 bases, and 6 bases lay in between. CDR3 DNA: TGTGCCAGCAGCGCACGTAGCAATCAGCCCCAGCATTTT. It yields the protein CASSARSNQPQHF.

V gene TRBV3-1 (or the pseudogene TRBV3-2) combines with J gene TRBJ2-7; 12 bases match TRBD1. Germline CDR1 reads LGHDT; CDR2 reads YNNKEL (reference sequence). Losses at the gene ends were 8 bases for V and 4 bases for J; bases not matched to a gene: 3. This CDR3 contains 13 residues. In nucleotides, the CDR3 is TGTGCCAGCGGGACAGGGGGCAAGTACGAGCAGTACTTC. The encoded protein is CASGTGGKYEQYF.

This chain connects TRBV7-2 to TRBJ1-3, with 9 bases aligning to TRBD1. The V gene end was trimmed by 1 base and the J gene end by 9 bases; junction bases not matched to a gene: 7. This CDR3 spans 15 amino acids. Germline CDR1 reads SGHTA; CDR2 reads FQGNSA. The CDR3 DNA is TGTGCCAGCAGCTTAGGGGGACAGGGAGGGAGCACCATATATTTT. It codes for CASSLGGQGGSTIYF.

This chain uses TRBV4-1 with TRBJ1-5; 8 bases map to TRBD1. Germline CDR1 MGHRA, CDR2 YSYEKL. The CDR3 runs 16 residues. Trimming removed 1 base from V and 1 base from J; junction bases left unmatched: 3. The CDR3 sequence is CASSQVAGGSNQPQHF. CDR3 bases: TGCGCCAGCAGCCAAGTTGCAGGGGGCAGCAATCAGCCCCAGCATTTT.

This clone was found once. The CDR3 here is CASSLRHTTYNEQFF. CDR3 coding DNA: TGTGCCAGCAGCTTGCGGCACACCACCTACAATGAGCAGTTCTTC. This chain uses TRBV11-2 with TRBJ2-1, with D uncertain. The germline V and J ends were trimmed by 3 bases and 2 bases, with 11 bases remaining between them. Germline V gives CDR1 SGHAT, CDR2 FQNNGV. This CDR3 has 15 amino acids.

The CDR3, as DNA: TGTGCCAGCAGCGTAGGGACAAGGGTGGGAGAAAAACTGTTTTTT. Translating it yields CASSVGTRVGEKLFF. V usage is TRBV9 and J usage is TRBJ1-4, with D possibly being TRBD1 (5 bases). The germline V gene encodes CDR1 SGDLS and CDR2 YYNGEE. CDR3 length: 15 residues. V lost 0 bases and J lost 8, with 14 bases in between.

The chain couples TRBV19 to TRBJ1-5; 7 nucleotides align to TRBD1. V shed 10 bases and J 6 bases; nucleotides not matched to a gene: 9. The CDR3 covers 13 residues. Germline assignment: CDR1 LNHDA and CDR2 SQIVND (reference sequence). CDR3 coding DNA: TGTGCCACAGGGGGGGTATCTATTCAGCCCCAGCATTTT. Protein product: CATGGVSIQPQHF. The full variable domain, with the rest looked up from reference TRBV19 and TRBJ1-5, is DGGITQSPKYLFRKEGQNVTLSCEQNLNHDAMYWYRQDPGQGLRLIYYSQIVNDFQKGDIAEGYSVSREKKESFPLTVTSAQKNPTAFYLCATGGVSIQPQHFGDGTRLSIL.

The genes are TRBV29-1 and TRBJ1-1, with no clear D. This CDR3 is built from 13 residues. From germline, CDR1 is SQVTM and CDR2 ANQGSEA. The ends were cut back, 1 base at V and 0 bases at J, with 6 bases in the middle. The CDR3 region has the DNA TGCAGCGTTGAAGTACAGATGAACACTGAAGCTTTCTTT. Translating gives CSVEVQMNTEAFF.

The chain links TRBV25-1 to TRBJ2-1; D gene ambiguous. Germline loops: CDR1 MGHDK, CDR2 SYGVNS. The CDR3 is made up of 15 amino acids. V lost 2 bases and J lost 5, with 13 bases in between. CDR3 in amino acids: CASSEGSSPNNEQFF. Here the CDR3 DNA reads TGTGCCAGCAGTGAAGGGTCCTCTCCGAACAATGAGCAGTTCTTC.

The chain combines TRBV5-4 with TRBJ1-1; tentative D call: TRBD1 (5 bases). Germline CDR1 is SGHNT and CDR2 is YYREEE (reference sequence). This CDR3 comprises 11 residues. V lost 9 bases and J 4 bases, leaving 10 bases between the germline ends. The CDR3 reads CATEDITEAFF. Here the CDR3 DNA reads TGTGCCACTGAGGACATCACTGAAGCTTTCTTT.

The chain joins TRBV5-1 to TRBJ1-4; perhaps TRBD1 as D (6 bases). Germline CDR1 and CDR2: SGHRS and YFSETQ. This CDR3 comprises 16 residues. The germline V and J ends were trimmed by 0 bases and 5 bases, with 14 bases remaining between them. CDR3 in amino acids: CASSLAQSRGNEKLFF. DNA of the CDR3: TGCGCCAGCAGCTTGGCCCAGAGCAGGGGAAATGAAAAACTGTTTTTT.

CDR3: CASSSDREGGYTF. The CDR3 bases are TGTGCCAGCAGTTCCGACAGGGAGGGTGGCTACACCTTC. The V call is TRBV2, the J call TRBJ1-2, with 7 bases fitting TRBD1. The CDR3 runs to 13 residues. The V gene end was trimmed by 5 bases and the J gene end by 7 bases; junction bases not matched to a gene: 7. Germline CDR1 and CDR2: SNHLY and FYNNEI.

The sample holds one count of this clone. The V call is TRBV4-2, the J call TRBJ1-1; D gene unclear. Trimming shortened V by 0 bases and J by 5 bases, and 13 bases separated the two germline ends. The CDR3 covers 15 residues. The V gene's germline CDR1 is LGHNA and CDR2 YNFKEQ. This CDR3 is CASSQEAGIGTEAFF. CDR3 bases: TGTGCCAGCAGCCAAGAAGCCGGGATAGGTACTGAAGCTTTCTTT.

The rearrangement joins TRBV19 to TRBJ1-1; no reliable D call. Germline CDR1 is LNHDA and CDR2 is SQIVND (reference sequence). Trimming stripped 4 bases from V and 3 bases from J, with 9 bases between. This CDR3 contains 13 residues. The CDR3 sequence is CASSTARDTEAFF. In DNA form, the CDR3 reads TGTGCCAGTAGTACAGCGCGGGACACTGAAGCTTTCTTT.